This T cell receptor (beta chain) was observed in a study of patients and donors after allogeneic stem cell transplantation. A single record per CDR3 protein comes from TCRdb applying MiXCR to the RT-PCR reads. The sample records about 410,000 distinct CDR3 sequences, 16% being singletons. Per the germline V gene, CDR1 is SGHRS and CDR2 is YFSETQ. The V end lost 0 bases, the J end lost 5 bases, and 14 bases lay between the germline ends. The CDR3 contains 16 residues. This clonotype was observed a few times. V and J are TRBV5-1 and TRBJ1-4, with D hard to call. This TCR was recovered from a human donor who was either an allogeneic HSCT recipient or a stem cell or donor lymphocyte infusion donor (not recorded which). It is not recorded whose cells these are; they may come from a transplant donor. Sequenced: blood, either unsorted or a sorted T cell fraction (not recorded which). CDR3 sequence: CASSLAGQGGNEKLFF. In DNA form, the CDR3 reads TGCGCCAGCAGCTTGGCCGGTCAAGGAGGGAATGAAAAACTGTTTTTT.